A single sample gave rise to the 6 T cell receptor beta chains below, sequenced in a study of memory CD8 T cells in hepatitis C reinfection. Produced via immunoSEQ multiplex PCR; TCRdb's table is partial and in-frame only. The sample has over 50,000 clones, roughly 86% seen once. Time point meaning: pre-reinfection, 55 to 20 weeks before reinfection detection. No in vitro expansion preceded TCR sequencing of the sorted cells. Sequencing was done on a sample of naive CD8+ T cells sorted from blood. Receptors were obtained from a man aged 18 to 35 with hepatitis C virus infection.

This sequence joins TRBV4-1 and TRBJ2-7, with 8 positions matching TRBD1. Germline V gene lookup returns CDR1 MGHRA and CDR2 YSYEKL. CDR3 length equals 15 residues. The V gene end was trimmed by 1 base and the J gene end by 3 bases; junction bases not matched to a gene: 5. Written as DNA, the CDR3 is TGCGCCAGCAGCCAAGTCGGACAGGGAGGCTACGAGCAGTACTTC. It yields the protein CASSQVGQGGYEQYF.

The chain couples TRBV2 to TRBJ2-1; TRBD2 aligns across 11 bases. V trimming: 2 bases; J trimming: 5 bases; junction bases outside the gene matches: 2. The CDR3 sequence is 15 residues long. Germline lookup yields CDR1 SNHLY and CDR2 FYNNEI. Written as DNA, the CDR3 is TGTGCCAGCAGTGAATTACTAGCGGGGGACAATGAGCAGTTCTTC. It codes for CASSELLAGDNEQFF.

The chain links TRBV28 to TRBJ2-5; 11 bases line up with TRBD1. Judging by the DNA end, TRBJ2-7 fits better; the J call may be wrong. Germline CDR1 MDHEN, CDR2 SYDVKM. CDR3 length: 15 amino acids. In nucleotides, the CDR3 is TGTGCCAGCAGGGTAACGGGACAGGGGGCCTACGAGCAGTACTTC. Its protein is CASRVTGQGAYEQYF.

The chain links TRBV4-3 to TRBJ1-1; unclear D gene. Between the trimmed V and J ends, which lost 0 bases and 4 bases, there was a span of 12 bases. This CDR3 comprises 15 residues. The germline V gene encodes CDR1 LGHNA and CDR2 YSLEER. CDR3 sequence (DNA): TGCGCCAGCAGCCAAGATTTGGTCCTAAGCACTGAAGCTTTCTTT. Translation: CASSQDLVLSTEAFF.

This chain links TRBV15 with TRBJ1-2, with TRBD1 identical over 7 bases. V shed 3 bases and J 2 bases; nucleotides not matched to a gene: 6. Per the germline V gene, CDR1 is LNHNV and CDR2 is YYDKDF (reference sequence). This CDR3 has 15 residues. For the CDR3, the DNA is TGTGCCACCAGCAGTGGACGGGGACAGAACTATGGCTACACCTTC. It specifies CATSSGRGQNYGYTF.

This chain links TRBV19 with TRBJ1-6, with 7 bases aligning to TRBD1. In germline, CDR1 is LNHDA, CDR2 SQIVND (reference sequence). The CDR3 contains 14 residues. With 8 bases clipped from V and 9 bases from J, the junction kept 10 bases outside the gene matches. The CDR3 bases are TGTGCCAGTGGATCGGGGACAGCCTTTTCACCCCTCCACTTT. Protein product: CASGSGTAFSPLHF.